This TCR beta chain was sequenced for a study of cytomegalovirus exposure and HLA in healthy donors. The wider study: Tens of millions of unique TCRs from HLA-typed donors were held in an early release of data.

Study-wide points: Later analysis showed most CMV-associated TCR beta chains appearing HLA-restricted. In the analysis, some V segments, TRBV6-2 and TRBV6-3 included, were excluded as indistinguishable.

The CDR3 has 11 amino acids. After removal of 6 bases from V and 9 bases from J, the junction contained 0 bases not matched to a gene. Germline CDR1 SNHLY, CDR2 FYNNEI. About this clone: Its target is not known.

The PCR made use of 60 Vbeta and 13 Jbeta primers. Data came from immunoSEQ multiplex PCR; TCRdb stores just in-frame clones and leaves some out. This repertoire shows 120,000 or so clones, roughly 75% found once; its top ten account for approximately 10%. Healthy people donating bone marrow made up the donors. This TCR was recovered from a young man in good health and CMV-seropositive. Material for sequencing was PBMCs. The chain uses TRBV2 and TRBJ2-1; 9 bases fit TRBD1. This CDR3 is CASRDRGEQFF. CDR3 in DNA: TGTGCCAGCAGGGACAGGGGTGAGCAGTTCTTC.